This T cell receptor (beta chain) was sequenced during a study of siplizumab effects on memory and regulatory T cells. Study-level findings and limits: In roughly 80-95% of proliferating CD4+ or CD8+ clones, a naive or memory phenotype could not be assigned.

Using immunoSEQ multiplex PCR, the repertoire was profiled, and TCRdb retains in-frame clones only, with some absent. The table lists 90,000 to 140,000 clones, around 93% of them singletons. As for this clone: Antigen specificity is unknown.

CDR3 length equals 17 residues. Germline V gives CDR1 SGHRS, CDR2 YFSETQ. After removal of 4 bases from V and 3 bases from J, the junction contained 10 bases not matched to a gene. Sequences were obtained from CD4+ T cells sorted from blood. V is TRBV5-1 and J is TRBJ2-3; 11 bases align to TRBD2. This receptor was identified in a human donor in good health. The CDR3 coding sequence is TGCGCCAGCAGCCCGGGTCGGGCTAGCGGGAGGACAGATACGCAGTATTTT. This gives the protein CASSPGRASGRTDTQYF.